The 11 T cell receptor beta chains in this list originate from one sample, sequenced in a study of shared clonotypes between healthy human individuals. Sequencing was performed with immunoSEQ multiplex PCR; in TCRdb, only in-frame clones are kept and a portion is missing. The table shows over a million clones, with around four fifths occurring only once. Specimen: memory CD4+ T cells sorted from blood. As for subset: CD45RA-negative fraction. The receptor source for this set is a man between 18 and 35 years old in good health.

The chain links TRBV4-1 to TRBJ2-1; 7 bases are shared with TRBD1. V shed 0 bases and J 4 bases; nucleotides not matched to a gene: 3. Germline CDR1 is MGHRA and CDR2 is YSYEKL. The length of the CDR3 is 15 residues. DNA of the CDR3: TGCGCCAGCAGCCAAGATCAGGGGGTATACAATGAGCAGTTCTTC. It encodes CASSQDQGVYNEQFF.

With regard to this clone: Other DNA sequences of this sample code for an identical CDR3. The chain has TRBV7-2 and TRBJ1-2; D remains ambiguous. Looked up from germline, CDR1 is SGHTA and CDR2 is FQGNSA. Trimming removed 3 bases from V and 0 bases from J, with 5 bases in between. The CDR3 totals 13 residues. The chain's CDR3 is CASSFRANYGYTF. DNA of the CDR3: TGTGCCAGCAGCTTCCGAGCTAACTATGGCTACACCTTC.

J is TRBJ2-7 and V is TRBV9, with TRBD1 matching over 8 bases. V shed 2 bases, J shed 7 bases, and the junction held 11 bases outside the gene matches. The CDR3 sequence is 15 residues long. Germline V gives CDR1 SGDLS, CDR2 YYNGEE. The CDR3 sequence: CASSVALDRASEQYF. The CDR3 coding sequence is TGTGCCAGCAGCGTCGCATTGGACAGGGCTAGTGAGCAGTACTTC.

The sample holds one count of this clone. The genes are TRBV28 and TRBJ2-1; 12 bases are shared with TRBD2. The V segment lost 6 bases and the J segment 4 bases; nucleotides outside the gene matches: 7. The length of the CDR3 is 16 residues. Germline CDR1 and CDR2: MDHEN and SYDVKM. The CDR3, as DNA: TGTGCCAGCAGCACGACTAGCGGGGGTCATTACAATGAGCAGTTCTTC. This encodes CASSTTSGGHYNEQFF.

This rearrangement joins TRBV5-4 to TRBJ2-7, with 10 bases fitting TRBD1. With 2 bases clipped from V and 1 base from J, the junction kept 3 bases outside the gene matches. Germline CDR1 reads SGHNT; CDR2 reads YYREEE (reference sequence). The CDR3 runs 15 residues. As DNA, the CDR3 is TGTGCCAGCAGCTTAGGACAGGGGGTGTCCTACGAGCAGTACTTC. Protein product: CASSLGQGVSYEQYF. Drawing the rest from reference TRBV5-4 and TRBJ2-7, the complete variable domain is ETGVTQSPTHLIKTRGQQVTLRCSSQSGHNTVSWYQQALGQGPQFIFQYYREEENGRGNFPPRFSGLQFPNYSSELNVNALELDDSALYLCASSLGQGVSYEQYFGPGTRLTVT.

This chain connects TRBV9 to TRBJ1-1; 7 nucleotides align to TRBD1. With V trimmed by 2 bases and J by 1 base, 8 bases remained unmatched. Germline CDR1 SGDLS, CDR2 YYNGEE. The CDR3 contains 16 residues. CDR3 DNA sequence: TGTGCCAGCAGCGTCACTTCCGGGACAGAGAACACTGAAGCTTTCTTT. This codes for CASSVTSGTENTEAFF.

This chain links TRBV29-1 with TRBJ1-3; TRBD1 might be the D (5 bases). Germline V gene sequence: CDR1 SQVTM, CDR2 ANQGSEA. Trimming removed 6 bases from V and 2 bases from J, with 11 bases in between. The CDR3 covers 13 residues. The CDR3 is CSVGTGTGNTIYF. In nucleotides, the CDR3 is TGCAGCGTAGGGACTGGGACTGGAAACACCATATATTTT. The variable domain in full, with the rest retrieved from reference TRBV29-1 and TRBJ1-3, is SAVISQKPSRDICQRGTSLTIQCQVDSQVTMMFWYRQQPGQSLTLIATANQGSEATYESGFVIDKFPISRPNLTFSTLTVSNMSPEDSSIYLCSVGTGTGNTIYFGEGSWLTVV.

The chain is built from TRBV13 and TRBJ1-4; 7 nucleotides align to TRBD1. The CDR3 totals 15 residues. CDR1 and CDR2 from the germline V gene are PRHDT and FYEKMQ (reference sequence). J gave up 10 bases and V 5 bases, and 13 bases lay outside the gene matches. Here the CDR3 reads CASSLQGTRDGKLFF. The CDR3 DNA reads as TGTGCCAGCAGCCTACAGGGGACTAGAGACGGAAAACTGTTTTTT.

This clone was counted a few times. The chain recombines TRBV19 with TRBJ2-3; no reliable D call. V was shortened by 2 bases and J by 1 base, with 7 bases between the two germline ends. The CDR3 has 14 amino acids. From germline, CDR1 is LNHDA and CDR2 SQIVND (reference sequence). The CDR3 spells CASSIRTRTDTQYF. The CDR3 region has the DNA TGTGCCAGTAGTATACGGACCCGCACAGATACGCAGTATTTT.

The V and J genes are TRBV19 and TRBJ2-7; TRBD1 aligns across 8 bases. V was pared by 9 bases and J by 2 bases, with 9 bases of the junction left unmatched. CDR3 size: 14 residues. Germline V lookup: CDR1 LNHDA, CDR2 SQIVND (reference sequence). The CDR3 DNA follows: TGTGCCAGCGTTCCCGGGACAGGACCCTACGAGCAGTACTTC. As protein: CASVPGTGPYEQYF.

The chain has TRBV6-5 and TRBJ2-3, with 9 bases identical to TRBD2. The CDR3 spans 14 residues. Germline CDR1 MNHEY, CDR2 SVGAGI. V was pared by 5 bases and J by 4 bases, with 4 bases of the junction left unmatched. In nucleotides, the CDR3 is TGTGCCAGCAGTATCGGACTAGCGTCAGATACGCAGTATTTT. Protein: CASSIGLASDTQYF.